Following are 27 T cell receptor beta chains from one sample sequenced in a study of cytomegalovirus exposure and HLA in healthy donors (dated by TCRdb to the late 2010s). The library relied on the immunoSEQ multiplex PCR assay. The multiplex PCR relied on a mix of 60 forward primers for TCR Vbeta segments and 13 reverse primers for TCR Jbeta segments. This immuneACCESS table, as held by TCRdb, lists in-frame sequences with V and J called but not all clones. Of the missing ones, under half trace to an unresolved V gene in checked studies; the others have no known cause. The sample table on file contains 100,000 to 150,000 clones. Clones ranked in the top ten supply approximately 1.6% of the sample. The sample consisted of PBMCs. The receptors were sampled from a man aged 18 to 35 in good health and CMV-seronegative.

The V call is TRBV7-2, the J call TRBJ1-2; 10 nucleotides align to TRBD1. Unmatched junction bases numbered 6, after V lost 5 bases and J lost 3 bases. Germline CDR1 reads SGHTA; CDR2 reads FQGNSA. CDR3 length: 15 residues. As DNA, the CDR3 is TGTGCCAGCAGCCCCAGACAGGGGGCTGACTATGGCTACACCTTC. The encoded protein is CASSPRQGADYGYTF.

The chain combines TRBV11-2 with TRBJ1-6, with TRBD1 as a possible D gene (5 bases). This CDR3 comprises 17 residues. Germline V CDR1 and CDR2: SGHAT, FQNNGV. The V end was cut by 0 bases, the J end by 7 bases, with 16 bases between. The CDR3 is CASSLDRTPVTNSPLHF. The DNA for the CDR3 is TGTGCCAGCAGCTTAGATCGGACACCCGTAACGAATTCACCCCTCCACTTT.

V gene TRBV18 combines with J gene TRBJ1-1; D gene uncertain. The CDR3 runs to 15 residues. Germline V gene lookup returns CDR1 KGHSH and CDR2 LQKENI. Trimming took off 1 base at V and 3 bases at J, with 12 bases between the two ends. The CDR3 nucleotides read TGTGCCAGCTCACCACTCGGGAGCCGGGACACTGAAGCTTTCTTT. Translated, it gives CASSPLGSRDTEAFF.

The chain employs TRBV30 and TRBJ2-5, with D tentatively TRBD2 (7 bases). Germline loops: CDR1 GTSNPN, CDR2 SVGIG (reference sequence). V was cut by 3 bases and J by 2 bases, with 10 bases left in between. The CDR3 contains 13 residues. The CDR3, as DNA: TGTGCCTGGAGGAGGGGGGGGCAAGAGACCCAGTACTTC. This codes for CAWRRGGQETQYF. The full variable domain, its missing parts supplied by reference TRBV30 and TRBJ2-5, is SQTIHQWPATLVQPVGSPLSLECTVEGTSNPNLYWYRQAAGRGLQLLFYSVGIGQISSEVPQNLSASRPQDRQFILSSKKLLLSDSGFYLCAWRRGGQETQYFGPGTRLLVL.

The rearrangement links TRBV5-4 to TRBJ2-5, with D possibly matching TRBD1 (5 bases). Trimming removed 0 bases at V and 1 base at J, with 7 bases between. This CDR3 spans 14 amino acids. CDR1 and CDR2 from the germline V gene are SGHNT and YYREEE (reference sequence). CDR3 in amino acids: CASSLVQGQETQYF. Here the CDR3 DNA reads TGTGCCAGCAGCTTGGTGCAGGGCCAAGAGACCCAGTACTTC.

This chain joins TRBV4-1 and TRBJ2-7, with TRBD2 matching 8 bases. Trimming at V came to 7 bases and at J to 6 bases, leaving 8 bases not matched to a gene. This CDR3 is built from 13 residues. Germline V gene lookup returns CDR1 MGHRA and CDR2 YSYEKL. CDR3 amino acids: CASTGTRRGEQYF. The CDR3, as DNA: TGCGCCAGCACCGGGACTAGAAGGGGCGAGCAGTACTTC.

The CDR3 nucleotides are TGTGCCAGGGGGGTTGGTCGGACAGGGCATGAAGAGCAGTACTTC. Amino acid sequence: CARGVGRTGHEEQYF. J is TRBJ2-7 and V is TRBV6-5; 8 positions match TRBD1. The germline CDR1 and CDR2 sequences are MNHEY and SVGAGI. CDR3 length: 15 amino acids. Losses at the gene ends were 9 bases for V and 7 bases for J; bases not matched to a gene: 17.

V gene TRBV7-2 combines with J gene TRBJ2-1; no reliable D call. The CDR3 covers 16 residues. Germline CDR1 SGHTA, CDR2 FQGNSA. Trimming cost V 2 bases and J 3 bases, with 14 bases left between them. In nucleotides, the CDR3 is TGTGCCAGCAGCTTAAGTTACAGTAAACACTACAATGAGCAGTTCTTC. Protein: CASSLSYSKHYNEQFF.

The chain joins TRBV7-9 to TRBJ2-7, with a possible D match to TRBD2 (7 bases). In germline, CDR1 is SEHNR, CDR2 FQNEAQ (reference sequence). This CDR3 region has 14 residues. Trimming pared 5 bases from V and 4 bases from J, leaving 15 bases between. CDR3 amino acids: CASSPPGGLYEQYF. In nucleotides, the CDR3 is TGTGCCAGCAGCCCCCCGGGGGGCCTTTACGAGCAGTACTTC.

The chain carries TRBV28 and TRBJ1-1; D is possibly TRBD1 (6 bases). The CDR3 runs 14 residues. With 2 bases removed from V and 1 base from J, the gap between germline ends came to 8 bases. CDR1 and CDR2 (germline): MDHEN, SYDVKM. CDR3 nucleotides: TGTGCCAGCAGTTTAGGGGGCCCGAACACTGAAGCTTTCTTT. It codes for CASSLGGPNTEAFF.

The chain is built from TRBV9 and TRBJ1-1; D is ambiguous. Germline loops: CDR1 SGDLS, CDR2 YYNGEE. The CDR3 loop spans 15 amino acids. Between the trimmed V and J ends, which lost 0 bases and 0 bases, there was a span of 9 bases. The CDR3 coding sequence is TGTGCCAGCAGCGTAGAACACAGCATGAACACTGAAGCTTTCTTT. Protein: CASSVEHSMNTEAFF.

The genes are TRBV4-2 and TRBJ2-3; 7 nucleotides match TRBD2. V lost 4 bases, J lost 3 bases, and 10 bases stayed unmatched. CDR3 length: 16 residues. Germline lookup yields CDR1 LGHNA and CDR2 YNFKEQ. The DNA of the CDR3 is TGTGCCAGCAGCCCCATTGGGGGAGGGGAAACAGATACGCAGTATTTT. Residues: CASSPIGGGETDTQYF.

The chain joins TRBV9 to TRBJ1-5; TRBD1 matches 9 bases. Trimming took 4 bases from V and 3 from J; bases not matched to a gene: 5. Per the germline V gene, CDR1 is SGDLS and CDR2 is YYNGEE. This CDR3 is built from 15 residues. DNA for the CDR3: TGTGCCAGCAGCCCCGGGACAGGGCACAATCAGCCCCAGCATTTT. It specifies CASSPGTGHNQPQHF.

V gene TRBV9 combines with J gene TRBJ2-4; the match to TRBD2 covers 10 bases. From germline, CDR1 is SGDLS and CDR2 YYNGEE. V lost 4 bases and J lost 3; bases outside the gene matches: 22. The CDR3 runs 21 residues. CDR3 loop: CASSPSPGGTSVMGVKNIQYF. CDR3 bases: TGTGCCAGCAGCCCATCCCCCGGGGGGACTAGCGTTATGGGTGTCAAAAACATTCAGTACTTC.

V usage is TRBV14 and J usage is TRBJ1-4; the match to TRBD1 covers 7 bases. Germline-derived CDR1 and CDR2 are SGHDN and FVKESK. The CDR3 is made up of 15 amino acids. The trim removed 2 bases at V and 7 bases at J, leaving 7 bases unmatched. CDR3 coding DNA: TGTGCCAGCAGCCAACTGACAGGGAGCGGTGAAAAACTGTTTTTT. The encoded protein is CASSQLTGSGEKLFF.

This clone registers medium-sized by frequency. This chain joins TRBV2 and TRBJ1-1; D possibly corresponds to TRBD1 (5 bases). CDR3 length equals 16 residues. V lost 11 bases, J lost 3 bases, and 25 bases lay in between. Germline CDR1 and CDR2: SNHLY and FYNNEI. The CDR3 is CAVQDLLAIKDTEAFF. The CDR3 DNA sequence: TGTGCCGTACAGGACCTACTGGCGATCAAGGACACTGAAGCTTTCTTT. Based on the CDR3 plus reference TRBV2 and TRBJ1-1, the full variable domain is EPEVTQTPSHQVTQMGQEVILRCVPISNHLYFYWYRQILGQKVEFLVSFYNNEISEKSEIFDDQFSVERPDGSNFTLKIRSTKLEDSAMYFCAVQDLLAIKDTEAFFGQGTRLTVV.

The chain joins TRBV10-3 to TRBJ2-5; D unclear. V shed 3 bases and J shed 2 bases, with 7 bases lying between them. The CDR3 sequence is 13 residues long. Germline CDR1 reads ENHRY; CDR2 reads SYGVKD. DNA for the CDR3: TGTGCCATCAGTGACCAGGAACAAGAGACCCAGTACTTC. This translates into CAISDQEQETQYF.

V gene TRBV6-1 combines with J gene TRBJ1-1, with D hard to call. Germline V gene sequence: CDR1 MNHNS, CDR2 SASEGT. The CDR3 runs 11 residues. V was clipped by 8 bases and J by 2 bases, with 6 bases between them. In DNA, the CDR3 is TGTGCCAGCGCGCCAAACACTGAAGCTTTCTTT. Translated, it gives CASAPNTEAFF.

The chain is built from TRBV6-4 and TRBJ1-5; TRBD1 aligns across 8 bases. CDR3 length equals 13 residues. With 0 bases clipped from V and 11 bases from J, the junction kept 3 bases outside the gene matches. Germline V CDR1 and CDR2: MRHNA, SNTAGT. CDR3 amino acids: CASSDSTGEAQHF. In nucleotides, the CDR3 is TGTGCCAGCAGTGACTCGACAGGGGAAGCCCAGCATTTT.

For the CDR3, the DNA is TGTGCCAGCAGTGGGCAGTACCAGCCCCAGCATTTT. Translation: CASSGQYQPQHF. This chain uses TRBV28 with TRBJ1-5; D is unclear. This CDR3 has 12 amino acids. CDR1 MDHEN and CDR2 SYDVKM come from the germline V gene. V lost 5 bases to trimming and J lost 7 bases, with 9 bases between them.

J is TRBJ1-4 and V is TRBV5-1; D is unclear. Trimming removed 2 bases at V and 0 bases at J, with 11 bases between. CDR1 is SGHRS, CDR2 YFSETQ, per germline. The length of the CDR3 is 16 residues. The CDR3 sequence is CASSFGGSATNEKLFF. For the CDR3, the DNA is TGCGCCAGCAGCTTCGGCGGCTCTGCAACTAATGAAAAACTGTTTTTT. The complete variable domain, with remaining parts taken from reference TRBV5-1 and TRBJ1-4, reads KAGVTQTPRYLIKTRGQQVTLSCSPISGHRSVSWYQQTPGQGLQFLFEYFSETQRNKGNFPGRFSGRQFSNSRSEMNVSTLELGDSALYLCASSFGGSATNEKLFFGSGTQLSVL.

The chain is built from TRBV15 and TRBJ1-2; 7 bases fit TRBD1. The germline gives CDR1 LNHNV, CDR2 YYDKDF (reference sequence). The length of the CDR3 is 15 residues. V lost 3 bases and J lost 4; bases outside the gene matches: 8. The CDR3 region is CATSRSRGSIYGYTF. CDR3 sequence (DNA): TGTGCCACCAGCAGGTCCAGGGGGAGTATCTATGGCTACACCTTC.

This chain joins TRBV9 and TRBJ2-1; D is possibly TRBD2 (7 bases). The CDR3 consists of 14 residues. Germline assignment: CDR1 SGDLS and CDR2 YYNGEE. Trimming removed 0 bases at V and 7 bases at J, with 11 bases between. The CDR3 is CASSVEGGMNEQFF. The DNA of the CDR3 is TGTGCCAGCAGCGTAGAGGGGGGGATGAATGAGCAGTTCTTC. Variable domain in full (rest from reference TRBV9 and TRBJ2-1): DSGVTQTPKHLITATGQRVTLRCSPRSGDLSVYWYQQSLDQGLQFLIQYYNGEERAKGNILERFSAQQFPDLHSELNLSSLELGDSALYFCASSVEGGMNEQFFGPGTRLTVL.

The J gene is TRBJ2-1, the V gene TRBV5-4; TRBD2 aligns across 10 bases. CDR1 and CDR2 from the germline V gene are SGHNT and YYREEE (reference sequence). With 1 base clipped from V and 6 bases from J, the junction kept 4 bases outside the gene matches. CDR3 size: 15 residues. The CDR3, as DNA: TGTGCCAGCAGCTTGACAGGACTAGCGGCCAATGAGCAGTTCTTC. This codes for CASSLTGLAANEQFF.

The genes are TRBV27 and TRBJ2-7; 7 bases align to TRBD1. The CDR3 is 15 amino acids. After removal of 3 bases from V and 3 bases from J, the junction contained 8 bases not matched to a gene. Germline CDR1 reads MNHEY; CDR2 reads SMNVEV (reference sequence). Written as DNA, the CDR3 is TGTGCCAGCAGTTTCGCCCATCGACAGGGCTACGAGCAGTACTTC. Encoded protein: CASSFAHRQGYEQYF.

V is TRBV30 and J is TRBJ1-4, with 11 bases identical to TRBD1. The germline CDR1 and CDR2 sequences are GTSNPN and SVGIG (reference sequence). This CDR3 is built from 16 residues. The junction had 10 bases not matched to a gene; V was cut back by 2 bases and J by 8 bases. The CDR3 DNA reads TGTGCCTGGAGTCCCGGGACAGGGGGTTTTCGAGAAAAACTGTTTTTT. Its protein product is CAWSPGTGGFREKLFF.

This chain connects TRBV9 to TRBJ2-3; D possibly corresponds to TRBD1 (6 bases). Trimming took off 4 bases at V and 2 bases at J, with 14 bases between the two ends. Germline values: CDR1 SGDLS, CDR2 YYNGEE. This CDR3 region has 15 residues. The CDR3 DNA sequence: TGTGCCAGCAGCCCCCAGGACAGCCCCACAGATACGCAGTATTTT. Its translation is CASSPQDSPTDTQYF.